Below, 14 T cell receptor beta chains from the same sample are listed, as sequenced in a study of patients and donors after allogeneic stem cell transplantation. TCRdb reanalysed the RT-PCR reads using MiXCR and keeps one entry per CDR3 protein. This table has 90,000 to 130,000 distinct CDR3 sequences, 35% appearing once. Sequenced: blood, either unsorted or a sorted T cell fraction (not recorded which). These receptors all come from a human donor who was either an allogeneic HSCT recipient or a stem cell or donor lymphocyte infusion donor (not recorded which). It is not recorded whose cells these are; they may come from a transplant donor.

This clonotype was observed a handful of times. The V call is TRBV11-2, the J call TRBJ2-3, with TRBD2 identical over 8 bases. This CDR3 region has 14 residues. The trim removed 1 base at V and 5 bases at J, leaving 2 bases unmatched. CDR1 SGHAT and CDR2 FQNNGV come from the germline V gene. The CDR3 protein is CASSLGGRKDTQYF. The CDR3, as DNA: TGTGCCAGCAGCTTAGGCGGGAGGAAAGATACGCAGTATTTT.

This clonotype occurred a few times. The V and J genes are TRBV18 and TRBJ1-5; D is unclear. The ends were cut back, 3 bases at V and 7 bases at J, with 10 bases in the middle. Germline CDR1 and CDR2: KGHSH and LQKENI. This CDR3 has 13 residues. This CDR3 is CASSPSTGQPQHF. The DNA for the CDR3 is TGTGCCAGCTCACCCTCGACCGGACAGCCCCAGCATTTT.

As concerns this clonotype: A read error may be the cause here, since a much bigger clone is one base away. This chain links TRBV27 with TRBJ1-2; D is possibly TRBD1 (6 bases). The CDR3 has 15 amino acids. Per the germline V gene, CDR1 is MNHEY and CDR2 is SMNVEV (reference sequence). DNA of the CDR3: TGTGTCAGCAGTTTCCTAAAAAATCAGGGGTATGGCTACACCTTC. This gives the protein CVSSFLKNQGYGYTF.

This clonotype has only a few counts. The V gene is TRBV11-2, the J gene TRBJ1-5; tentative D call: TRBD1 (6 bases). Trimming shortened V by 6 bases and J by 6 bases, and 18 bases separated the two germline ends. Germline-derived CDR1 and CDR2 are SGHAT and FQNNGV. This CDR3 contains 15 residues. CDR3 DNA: TGTGCCAGCAGTTTGGGGGCGGGTCATGGTCAGCCCCAGCATTTT. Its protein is CASSLGAGHGQPQHF.

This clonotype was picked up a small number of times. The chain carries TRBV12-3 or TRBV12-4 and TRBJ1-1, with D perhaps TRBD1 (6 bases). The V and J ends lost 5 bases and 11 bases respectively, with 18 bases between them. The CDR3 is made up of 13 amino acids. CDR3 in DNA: TGTGCCAGCAGTCGGACAGTCCCCAATCGGGCTTTCTTT. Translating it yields CASSRTVPNRAFF.

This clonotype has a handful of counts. CDR3 coding DNA: TGTGCCAGCAGTTTTCCGGGGGCGGATGGCGATAACACCATATATTTT. It encodes CASSFPGADGDNTIYF. The V gene is TRBV12-3 or TRBV12-4, the J gene TRBJ1-3, with a tentative D call TRBD1 (6 bases). Trimming left V 3 bases short and J 7 bases short, with 19 bases between. CDR3 length: 16 amino acids.

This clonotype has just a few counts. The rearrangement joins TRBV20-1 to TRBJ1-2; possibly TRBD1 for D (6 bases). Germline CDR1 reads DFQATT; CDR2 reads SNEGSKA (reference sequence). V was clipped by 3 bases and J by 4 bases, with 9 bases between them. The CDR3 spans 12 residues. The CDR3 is CSASRTAYGYTF. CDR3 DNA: TGCAGTGCTAGTCGGACAGCCTATGGCTACACCTTC.

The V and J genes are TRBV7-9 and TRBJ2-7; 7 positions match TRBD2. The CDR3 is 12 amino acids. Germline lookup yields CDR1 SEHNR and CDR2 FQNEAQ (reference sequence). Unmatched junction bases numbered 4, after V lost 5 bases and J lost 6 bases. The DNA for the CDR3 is TGTGCCAGCAGCGTATCTAGCGGCGAGCAGTACTTC. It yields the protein CASSVSSGEQYF.

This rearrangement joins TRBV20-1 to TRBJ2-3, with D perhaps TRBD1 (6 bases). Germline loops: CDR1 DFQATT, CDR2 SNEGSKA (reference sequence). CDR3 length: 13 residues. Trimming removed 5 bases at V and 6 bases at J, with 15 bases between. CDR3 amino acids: CSARVQGIDTQYF. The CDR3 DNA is TGCAGTGCTCGGGTCCAGGGGATTGATACGCAGTATTTT.

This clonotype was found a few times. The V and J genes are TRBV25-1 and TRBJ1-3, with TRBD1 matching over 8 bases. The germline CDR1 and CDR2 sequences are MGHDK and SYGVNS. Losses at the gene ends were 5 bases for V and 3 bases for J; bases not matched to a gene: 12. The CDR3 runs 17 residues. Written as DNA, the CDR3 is TGTGCCAGCAGTCCCGACAGGGGTACCTCTTATGGAAACACCATATATTTT. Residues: CASSPDRGTSYGNTIYF.

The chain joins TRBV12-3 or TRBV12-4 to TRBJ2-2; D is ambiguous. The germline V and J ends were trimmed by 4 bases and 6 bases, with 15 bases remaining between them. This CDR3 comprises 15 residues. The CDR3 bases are TGTGCCAGCAGTTGGTGGCTATCGGAACCCGGGGAGCTGTTTTTT. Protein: CASSWWLSEPGELFF.

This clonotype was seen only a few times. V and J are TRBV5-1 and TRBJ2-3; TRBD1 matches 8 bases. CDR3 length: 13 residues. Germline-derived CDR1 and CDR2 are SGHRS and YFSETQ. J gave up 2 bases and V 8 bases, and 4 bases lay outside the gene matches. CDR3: CASGGQVTDTQYF. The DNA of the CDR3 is TGCGCCAGTGGGGGACAGGTCACAGATACGCAGTATTTT.

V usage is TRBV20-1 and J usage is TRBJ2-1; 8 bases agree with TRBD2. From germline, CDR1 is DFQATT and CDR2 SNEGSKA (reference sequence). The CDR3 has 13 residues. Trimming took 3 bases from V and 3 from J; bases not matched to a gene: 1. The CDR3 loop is CSASGRVYNEQFF. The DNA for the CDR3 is TGCAGTGCTAGCGGGAGGGTCTACAATGAGCAGTTCTTC.

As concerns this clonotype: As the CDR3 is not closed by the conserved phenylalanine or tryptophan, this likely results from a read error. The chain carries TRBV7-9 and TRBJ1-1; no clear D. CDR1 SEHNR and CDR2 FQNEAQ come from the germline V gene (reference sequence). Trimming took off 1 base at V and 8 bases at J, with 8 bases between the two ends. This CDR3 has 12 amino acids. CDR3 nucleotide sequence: TGTGCCAGCAGCTTAGTAGGCGTAGAAGCTTTCTCT. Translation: CASSLVGVEAFS.